This T cell receptor (beta chain) was recovered during a study of T cells in Graves' hyperthyroidism and ophthalmopathy. Study-level results: Within blood appeared most thyroid clonotypes that had expanded above 0.001.

Diagnoses rested on clinical symptoms, serum thyroxine and TRAb, thyroid ultrasound and orbital computed tomography. TCR beta CDR3 regions were amplified from RNA transcripts. A first-round RT-PCR of the TCR CDR3 used the HTBI primer set. TCRdb re-called the multiplex PCR reads through MiXCR, storing one row per CDR3 protein. Of more than 300,000 distinct CDR3 sequences in the sample, about 18% were seen once. This clonotype was recorded at least ten times. Its antigen is as yet unknown. Germline V gene data show CDR1 as MNHEY and CDR2 as SMNVEV (reference sequence). The J segment lost 4 bases and the V segment lost 5 bases, leaving 5 bases of the junction unmatched. The CDR3 extends over 14 amino acids.

Source material: blood. The rearrangement uses TRBV27 and TRBJ2-1; TRBD2 matches 7 bases. The sequence derives from a woman in her twenties or thirties with Graves' hyperthyroidism that later progressed to Graves' ophthalmopathy. This CDR3 reads CASSLSGTYNEQFF. The CDR3 DNA is TGTGCCAGCAGTCTAAGCGGGACTTACAATGAGCAGTTCTTC.